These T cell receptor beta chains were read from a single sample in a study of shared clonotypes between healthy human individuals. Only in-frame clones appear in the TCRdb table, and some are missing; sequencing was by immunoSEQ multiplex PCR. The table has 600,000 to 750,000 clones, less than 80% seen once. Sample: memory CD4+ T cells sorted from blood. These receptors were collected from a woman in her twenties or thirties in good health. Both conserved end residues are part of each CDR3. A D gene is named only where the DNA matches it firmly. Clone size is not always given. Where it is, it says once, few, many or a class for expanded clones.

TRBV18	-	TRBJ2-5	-	TGTGCCAGCTCACCAAGTAGGGGCAACGTAGGGGAGACCCAGTACTTC	CASSPSRGNVGETQYF
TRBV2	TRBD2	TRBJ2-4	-	TGTGCCAGTATAGCGGGATTCGCCAAAAACATTCAGTACTTC	CASIAGFAKNIQYF
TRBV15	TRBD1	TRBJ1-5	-	TGTGCCACCAGCAGAGATCAAGGACAGGGGTTCAATCAGCCCCAGCATTTT	CATSRDQGQGFNQPQHF
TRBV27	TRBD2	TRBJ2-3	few	TGTGCCACCTACCTTAGCGGGCGTGGAGATACGCAGTATTTT	CATYLSGRGDTQYF
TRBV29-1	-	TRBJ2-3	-	TGCAGCGTCCAAGACTATCGCGGGACAGATACGCAGTATTTT	CSVQDYRGTDTQYF
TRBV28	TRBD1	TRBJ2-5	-	TGTGCCAGCAGTGTTTACCGGGACAGACAAGAGACCCAGTACTTC	CASSVYRDRQETQYF
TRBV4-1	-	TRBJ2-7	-	TGCGCCAGCAGCCAAGGAAGACTTTCATCTGGGTCCTACGAGCAGTACTTC	CASSQGRLSSGSYEQYF
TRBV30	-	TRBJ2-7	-	TGTGCCTGGACTCCACAGTACTCCTACGAGCAGTACTTC	CAWTPQYSYEQYF
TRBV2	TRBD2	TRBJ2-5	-	TGTGCCAGCAGCCCCGGGACTAGCGGCGTGGTGGGGACCCAGTACTTC	CASSPGTSGVVGTQYF
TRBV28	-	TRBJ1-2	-	TGTGCCAGCAGGACAGATAGGAACTATGGCTACACCTTC	CASRTDRNYGYTF
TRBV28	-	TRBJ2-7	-	TGTGCCAGCAGTCCCTACGGGTTCTACGAGCAGTACTTC	CASSPYGFYEQYF
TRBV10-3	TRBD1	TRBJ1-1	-	TGTGCCATCAGTGAGACCGGACAGGAGACAGGCGCCGAAGCTTTCTTT	CAISETGQETGAEAFF
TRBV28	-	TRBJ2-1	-	TGTGCCAGCATCGGCTTCCATTATGGGGCATACAATGAGCAGTTCTTC	CASIGFHYGAYNEQFF
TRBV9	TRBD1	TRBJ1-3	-	TGTGCCAGCAGCTCAACGCAGGGGGGTGGAAACACCATATATTTT	CASSSTQGGGNTIYF
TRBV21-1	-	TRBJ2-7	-	TGTGCCAGCAGCTCAAAACTAGGTATAACTTACGAGCAGTACTTC	CASSSKLGITYEQYF
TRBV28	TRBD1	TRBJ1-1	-	TGTGCCACATCCCCCTCGGGGACAGGCTCTCTGAACACTGAAGCTTTCTTT	CATSPSGTGSLNTEAFF
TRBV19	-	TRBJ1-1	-	TGTGCCAGTAGTATAGGTCCGGTACAGATGAGCCCGAACACTGAAGCTTTCTTT	CASSIGPVQMSPNTEAFF
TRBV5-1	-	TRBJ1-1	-	TGCGCCAGCAATTTCGGTGAAGGCGGGAACACTGAAGCTTTCTTT	CASNFGEGGNTEAFF